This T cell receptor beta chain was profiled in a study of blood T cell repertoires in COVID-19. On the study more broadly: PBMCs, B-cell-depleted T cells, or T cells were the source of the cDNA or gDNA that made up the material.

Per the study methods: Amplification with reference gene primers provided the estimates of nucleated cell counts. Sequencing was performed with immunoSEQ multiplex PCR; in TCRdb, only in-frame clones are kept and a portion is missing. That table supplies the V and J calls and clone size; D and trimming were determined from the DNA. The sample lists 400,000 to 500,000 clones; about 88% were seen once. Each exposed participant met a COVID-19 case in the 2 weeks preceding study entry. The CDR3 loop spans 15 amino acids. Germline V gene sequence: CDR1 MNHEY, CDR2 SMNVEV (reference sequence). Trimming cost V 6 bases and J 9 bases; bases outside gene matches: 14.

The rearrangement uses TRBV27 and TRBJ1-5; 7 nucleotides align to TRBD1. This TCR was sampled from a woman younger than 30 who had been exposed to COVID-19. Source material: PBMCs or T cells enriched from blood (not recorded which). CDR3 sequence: CASRRTTTGPRPQHF. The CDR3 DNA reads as TGTGCCAGCAGACGAACCACGACAGGGCCAAGGCCCCAGCATTTT.